The next 7 T cell receptor beta chains were all read from a single sample in a study of cytomegalovirus exposure and HLA in healthy donors. Primers: 60 Vbeta forward and 13 Jbeta reverse. Sequencing was performed with immunoSEQ multiplex PCR; in TCRdb, only in-frame clones are kept and a portion is missing. The sample totals approximately 45,000 clones. Source material: PBMCs. The receptors originated from a male donor in good health and CMV-seronegative.

The chain carries TRBV11-3 and TRBJ2-7; 7 bases map to TRBD1. Germline V gene lookup returns CDR1 SGHNT and CDR2 YENEEA. The CDR3 is 13 residues long. Germline trimming cut 1 base from V and 5 bases from J; bases unmatched to any gene: 2. CDR3 residues: CASSLVTGDEQYF. The DNA for the CDR3 is TGTGCCAGCAGCTTAGTCACAGGGGACGAGCAGTACTTC.

The rearrangement links TRBV6-4 to TRBJ1-2, with D perhaps TRBD1 (5 bases). Germline loops: CDR1 MRHNA, CDR2 SNTAGT. The germline V and J ends were trimmed by 5 bases and 4 bases, with 14 bases remaining between them. This CDR3 contains 14 residues. The CDR3 is CASSPTGTSYGYTF. The CDR3 bases are TGTGCCAGCAGTCCTACCGGGACTTCCTATGGCTACACCTTC.

The gene calls are TRBV29-1 and TRBJ1-2, with D hard to call. Trimming pared 7 bases from V and 3 bases from J, leaving 12 bases between. Germline V lookup: CDR1 SQVTM, CDR2 ANQGSEA. This CDR3 is built from 12 residues. In nucleotides, the CDR3 is TGCAGCGCCTCGGACGGGGACTATGGCTACACCTTC. Translated: CSASDGDYGYTF.

This chain uses TRBV19 with TRBJ1-2; D possibly corresponds to TRBD1 (6 bases). In germline, CDR1 is LNHDA, CDR2 SQIVND (reference sequence). V was pared by 8 bases and J by 0 bases, with 16 bases between. This CDR3 is 15 amino acids long. The CDR3 nucleotides read TGTGCCAGTCTACCGGGACACTTTTCTAACTATGGCTACACCTTC. Its protein is CASLPGHFSNYGYTF.

V and J are TRBV13 and TRBJ2-7, with TRBD2 matching over 10 bases. V was pared by 6 bases and J by 2 bases, with 4 bases of the junction left unmatched. Germline CDR1 is PRHDT and CDR2 is FYEKMQ (reference sequence). The CDR3 consists of 14 residues. The CDR3 region has the DNA TGTGCCAGCAGTCGACTAGCGGGCCCCTACGAGCAGTACTTC. Translated: CASSRLAGPYEQYF.

The rearrangement links TRBV28 to TRBJ1-4, with TRBD1 matching over 10 bases. The J segment lost 8 bases and the V segment lost 7 bases, leaving 10 bases of the junction unmatched. Germline CDR1 and CDR2: MDHEN and SYDVKM. This CDR3 is 15 amino acids long. CDR3 protein: CASMSEGQGTEKLFF. CDR3 sequence (DNA): TGTGCCAGCATGAGTGAGGGACAGGGGACCGAAAAACTGTTTTTT.

The chain combines TRBV6-6 with TRBJ2-1, with TRBD1 matching over 8 bases. V lost 2 bases, J lost 6 bases, and 3 bases stayed unmatched. Germline V gene data show CDR1 as MNHNY and CDR2 as SVGAGI (reference sequence). The CDR3 covers 14 residues. DNA of the CDR3: TGTGCCAGCAGTTACACAGGGGGGATCAATGAGCAGTTCTTC. It encodes CASSYTGGINEQFF.